What follows are 6 T cell receptor beta chains derived from one specimen sequenced in a study of T cell clonality in common variable immunodeficiency. Repertoires were generated with immunoSEQ multiplex PCR, while TCRdb's copy carries only in-frame clones and drops some. Recorded here are about 64,000 clones, none singletons. The specimen was peripheral blood mononuclear cells. The receptor set was obtained from a person aged 18 to 75 in good health.

This clone was seen repeatedly, ten times or more. The missing CDR3 end, 3 residues past where the read stops, is filled in from the germline J gene. This sequence joins TRBV28 and TRBJ1-6, with TRBD1 matching over 8 bases. V shed 7 bases, J shed 7 bases, and the junction held 9 bases outside the gene matches. In germline, CDR1 is MDHEN, CDR2 SYDVKM. The CDR3 spans 15 residues. The CDR3 here is CASIPGQGRNSPLHF. The sequenced part of the CDR3 DNA is TGTGCCAGCATCCCCGGACAGGGCCGGAATTCACCC.

This clone occurred many times. The CDR3 is cut off 3 residues early in the read; its end comes from the germline J gene. The chain has TRBV6-4 and TRBJ1-1, with unresolved D. V gave up 2 bases and J gave up 2 bases, with 9 bases separating them. Germline V gene data show CDR1 as MRHNA and CDR2 as SNTAGT. The length of the CDR3 is 14 residues. This CDR3 reads CASSDGRLNTEAFF. CDR3 DNA, as far as it was read: TGTGCCAGCAGTGACGGCAGACTTAACACTGAA.

This clone was seen at least ten times. Read data end 3 residues before the CDR3 end; the end is taken from the germline J gene. The rearrangement uses TRBV7-3 and TRBJ2-6; D might be TRBD1 (6 bases). The V end was cut by 5 bases, the J end by 3 bases, with 11 bases between. CDR1 and CDR2 from the germline V gene are SGHTA and FQGTGA. The CDR3 runs 15 residues. The CDR3 is CASSNRVGGANVLTF. The part of the CDR3 DNA that was read is TGTGCCAGCAGCAACAGGGTTGGTGGGGCCAACGTC.

This clone was recorded many times. Read coverage stops 3 residues before the CDR3 terminus; the germline J gene supplies the remainder. The gene calls are TRBV5-1 and TRBJ1-3; 7 bases are a match to TRBD1. CDR1 and CDR2 from the germline V gene are SGHRS and YFSETQ. Trimming cost V 6 bases and J 0 bases; bases outside gene matches: 6. The CDR3 length is 15 residues. Incomplete CDR3 DNA: TGCGCCAGCACCCTTGGGACAGACTCTGGAAACACC. Its translation: CASTLGTDSGNT. Given in full, the CDR3 is CASTLGTDSGNTIYF.

This clone occurred many times. The read ends 3 residues early relative to the CDR3; the germline J gene fills the gap. The chain carries TRBV2 and TRBJ1-4, with 7 bases aligning to TRBD1. Germline V gene sequence: CDR1 SNHLY, CDR2 FYNNEI. The CDR3 covers 14 residues. The J segment lost 4 bases and the V segment lost 6 bases, leaving 5 bases of the junction unmatched. CDR3 bases read: TGTGCCAGCAGGGAGGGACAGATTAATGAAAAA. It encodes CASREGQINEK. The whole CDR3 reads CASREGQINEKLFF.

This clone came up many times. Read coverage stops 3 residues before the CDR3 terminus; the germline J gene supplies the remainder. The V and J genes are TRBV30 and TRBJ1-5; D possibly corresponds to TRBD1 (5 bases). Germline values: CDR1 GTSNPN, CDR2 SVGIG (reference sequence). The CDR3 consists of 13 residues. V gave up 1 base and J gave up 1 base, with 5 bases separating them. CDR3 region: CAWSGQSNQPQHF. Partial CDR3 DNA: TGTGCCTGGAGTGGACAGAGCAATCAGCCC.